This T cell receptor beta chain was recovered during a study of T cells in Graves' hyperthyroidism and ophthalmopathy (dated by TCRdb to between 2018 and 2021). Turning to the overall study: Peripheral blood samples were taken at the time of initial diagnosis, prior to any treatment. TCR V-J signatures able to tell the groups apart were searched for in a discovery cohort of approximately 95 patients, of whom under 45 had Graves' ophthalmopathy and 57 had stable Graves' hyperthyroidism. Whether ophthalmopathy could be predicted prospectively was tested in an independent validation cohort made up of 18 to 20 hyperthyroidism patients plus 17 patients who later progressed to ophthalmopathy. The approximately 98 discovery patients were randomly divided into training and test sets at a 7:3 ratio. In addition, the study compared T-cell repertoires in thyroid tissue and in blood from several Graves' hyperthyroidism patients. After sampling, hyperthyroidism patients received methimazole starting at 30 mg daily, and ophthalmopathy patients received high-dose intravenous methylprednisolone. The paper describes TCR Vbeta CDR3 sequencing of 135 peripheral blood samples, made up of about 41 ophthalmopathy patients, 70 to 75 hyperthyroidism patients and approximately 17 progressor patients. Study-wide findings and limitations: A 13 V-J signature model separated ophthalmopathy from stable hyperthyroidism, with 87.88% sensitivity and around 84% specificity in cross-validation and 80%/75% in testing. In validation, the model predicted progression to ophthalmopathy with approximately 69% sensitivity and around 72% specificity, a median of 6.5 months before onset. Sample size was not statistically predetermined, and investigators were not blinded to group allocation. Most expanded thyroid clonotypes (frequency above 0.001) were also detected in blood, suggesting blood repertoires may reflect thyroid immune responses.

In the ophthalmopathy patients, disease was moderately to severely active, with a Clinical Activity Score of 3 or more, a NOSPECS grade of 4 or more, and a duration of less than 3 months. The study excluded patients with uncontrolled infections, other autoimmune diseases, pregnancy or lactation. Diagnoses were established on the basis of clinical symptoms, serum thyroxine and TRAb, thyroid ultrasound, and orbital computed tomography. Ficoll-Paque density gradient centrifugation was used to isolate PBMCs from approximately 11 ml of fresh peripheral blood. Trizol reagent was used to extract total RNA, and RNA quality was then checked on an Agilent 2100 Bioanalyzer. The TCR beta CDR3 regions were amplified from the RNA transcripts. For the first round of RT-PCR on the TCR CDR3, the HTBI primer set was used together with the Qiagen OneStep RT-PCR kit. Libraries were constructed in a second round of multiplex PCR, after which size selection and purification were carried out. Paired-end sequencing of the libraries was performed with 100 bp reads on an Illumina HiSeq2000. In the source study's methods: SOAPnuke was used to process the raw data, throwing out any read that contained adapters or uncalled bases, had a mean Phred below 15, or lacked an exact constant-primer or identifier match. High-quality paired reads were merged using COPE v1.2.5, and each unique nucleotide sequence was defined as a clonotype. MiTCR v1.1 was used to align the clonotypes against IMGT TRBV, TRBD and TRBJ reference segments. Analysis was restricted to V-J combinations with a frequency above 0.0001, which covered just over 98% of repertoires. A TCS score was defined as the ratio between F50 (clonal expansion) and ExV (chaos), using BLOSUM62-based TCRdist between CDR3 peptides within each V-J. Welch's t-statistics and random forest reduced 514 V-J features to 10 to 15, which were used in a naive Bayes classifier (R e1071). Using fastp at Q25 and MiXCR, TCRdb reprocessed the public reads and kept productive beta chains. A single entry per CDR3 protein holds the most common genes and DNA from its merged rows. It is TCRdb's table, rather than the study itself, that gives the V and J calls and clone size. Within this sample are roughly 600,000 distinct CDR3 sequences, with approximately 14% of them counted one time only. The ten top clones hold 9.5% to 15% of the sample.

The germline V gene yields SGHRS for CDR1 and YFSETQ for CDR2. The CDR3 covers 13 residues, taking in both the cysteine and the phenylalanine. This entry keeps only the CDR3 DNA: 39 bases, framed from base 1. V loses 4 bases of germline sequence and J loses 3 bases, and the interval between the two ends is 11 bases. This clonotype showed up just a few times. Its antigen is still unknown. No qualities accompany the bases; no much larger clone lies one base away. The sequenced sample consisted of blood. This receptor chain uses TRBV5-1 and TRBJ2-7, and possibly TRBD2, on 6 matching bases. This clonotype was obtained from a woman aged 50 to 60 with Graves' ophthalmopathy. The DNA reads TGCGCCAGCAGCGGGGGACTTCGCTACGAGCAGTACTTC. It codes for CASSGGLRYEQYF.